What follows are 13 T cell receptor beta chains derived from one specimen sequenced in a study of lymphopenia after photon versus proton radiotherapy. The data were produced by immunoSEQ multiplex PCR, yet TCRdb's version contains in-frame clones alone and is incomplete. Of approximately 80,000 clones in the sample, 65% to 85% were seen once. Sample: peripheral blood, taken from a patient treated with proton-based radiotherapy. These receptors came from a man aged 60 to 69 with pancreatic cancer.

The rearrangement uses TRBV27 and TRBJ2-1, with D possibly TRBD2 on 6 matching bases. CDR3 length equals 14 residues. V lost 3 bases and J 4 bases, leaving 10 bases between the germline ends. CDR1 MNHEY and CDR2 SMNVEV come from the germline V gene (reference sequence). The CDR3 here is CASSLRGSYNEQFF. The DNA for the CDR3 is TGTGCCAGCAGTTTGCGGGGAAGTTACAATGAGCAGTTCTTC.

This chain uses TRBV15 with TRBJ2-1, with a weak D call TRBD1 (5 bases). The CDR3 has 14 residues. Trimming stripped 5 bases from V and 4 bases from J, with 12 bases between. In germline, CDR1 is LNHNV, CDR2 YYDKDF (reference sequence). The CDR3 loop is CATSARQSYNEQFF. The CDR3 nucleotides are TGTGCCACCAGCGCCAGACAGAGTTACAATGAGCAGTTCTTC.

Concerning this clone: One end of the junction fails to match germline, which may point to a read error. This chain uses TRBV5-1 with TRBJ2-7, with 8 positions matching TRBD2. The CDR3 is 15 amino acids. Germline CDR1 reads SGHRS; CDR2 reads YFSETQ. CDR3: CASSRSGTSDYKQYF. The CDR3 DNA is TGCGCCAGCAGCCGATCCGGGACTAGTGACTACAAGCAGTACTTC.

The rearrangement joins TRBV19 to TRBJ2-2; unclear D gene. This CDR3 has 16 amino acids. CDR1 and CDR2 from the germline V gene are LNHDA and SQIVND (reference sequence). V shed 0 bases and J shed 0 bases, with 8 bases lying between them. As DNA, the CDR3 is TGTGCCAGTAGTATAGATCTGGGTTCGAACACCGGGGAGCTGTTTTTT. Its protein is CASSIDLGSNTGELFF.

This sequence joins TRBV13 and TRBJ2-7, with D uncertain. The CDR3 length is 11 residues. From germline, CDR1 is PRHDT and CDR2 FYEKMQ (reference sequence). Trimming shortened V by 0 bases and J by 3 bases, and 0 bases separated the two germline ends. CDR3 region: CASSLGYEQYF. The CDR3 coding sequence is TGTGCCAGCAGCTTAGGCTACGAGCAGTACTTC.

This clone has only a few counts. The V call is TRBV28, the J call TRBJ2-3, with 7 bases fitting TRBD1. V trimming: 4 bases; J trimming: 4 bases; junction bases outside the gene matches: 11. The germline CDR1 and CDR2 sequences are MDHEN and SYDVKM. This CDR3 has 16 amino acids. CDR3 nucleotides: TGTGCCAGCAGTTCACCAGGGGGACGGGTCCCAGATACGCAGTATTTT. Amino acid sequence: CASSSPGGRVPDTQYF.

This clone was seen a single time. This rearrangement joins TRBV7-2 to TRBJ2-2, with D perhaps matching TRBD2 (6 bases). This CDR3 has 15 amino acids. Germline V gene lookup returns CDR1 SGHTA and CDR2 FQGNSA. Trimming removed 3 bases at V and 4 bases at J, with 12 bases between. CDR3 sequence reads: CASSFYSGLTGELFF. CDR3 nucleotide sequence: TGTGCCAGCAGCTTTTACTCGGGACTCACCGGGGAGCTGTTTTTT.

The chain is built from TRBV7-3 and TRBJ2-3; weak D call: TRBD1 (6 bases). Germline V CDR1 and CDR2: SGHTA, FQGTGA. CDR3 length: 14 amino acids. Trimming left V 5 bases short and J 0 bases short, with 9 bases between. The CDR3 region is CASSTGQSTDTQYF. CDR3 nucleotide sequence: TGTGCCAGCAGCACCGGACAGAGCACAGATACGCAGTATTTT.

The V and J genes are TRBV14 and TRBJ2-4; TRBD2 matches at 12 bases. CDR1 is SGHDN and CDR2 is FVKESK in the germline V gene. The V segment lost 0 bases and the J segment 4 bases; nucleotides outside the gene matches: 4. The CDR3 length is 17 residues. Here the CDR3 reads CASSQDRGLAGKNIQYF. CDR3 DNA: TGTGCCAGCAGCCAAGATCGAGGACTAGCGGGAAAAAACATTCAGTACTTC. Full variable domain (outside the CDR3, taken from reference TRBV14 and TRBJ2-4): EAGVTQFPSHSVIEKGQTVTLRCDPISGHDNLYWYRRVMGKEIKFLLHFVKESKQDESGMPNNRFLAERTGGTYSTLKVQPAELEDSGVYFCASSQDRGLAGKNIQYFGAGTRLSVL.

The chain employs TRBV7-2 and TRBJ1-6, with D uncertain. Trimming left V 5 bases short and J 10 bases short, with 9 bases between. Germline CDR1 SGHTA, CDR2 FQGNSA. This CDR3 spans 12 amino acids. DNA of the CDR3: TGTGCCAGCAGCCTGAACTCCTCACCCCTCCACTTT. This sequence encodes CASSLNSSPLHF.

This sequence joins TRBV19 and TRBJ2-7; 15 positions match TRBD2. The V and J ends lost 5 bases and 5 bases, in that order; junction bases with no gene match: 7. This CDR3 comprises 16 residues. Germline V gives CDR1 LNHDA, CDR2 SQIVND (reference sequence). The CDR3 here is CASSASGTSGRNEQYF. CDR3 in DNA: TGTGCCAGTAGTGCCTCCGGGACTAGCGGGAGGAACGAGCAGTACTTC.

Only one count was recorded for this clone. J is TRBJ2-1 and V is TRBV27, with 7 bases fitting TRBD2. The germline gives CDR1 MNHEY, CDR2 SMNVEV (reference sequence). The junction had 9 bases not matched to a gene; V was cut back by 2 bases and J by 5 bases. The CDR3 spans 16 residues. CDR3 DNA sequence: TGTGCCAGCAGTTTAGTTAGCGGGTTCAACCACAATGAGCAGTTCTTC. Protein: CASSLVSGFNHNEQFF.

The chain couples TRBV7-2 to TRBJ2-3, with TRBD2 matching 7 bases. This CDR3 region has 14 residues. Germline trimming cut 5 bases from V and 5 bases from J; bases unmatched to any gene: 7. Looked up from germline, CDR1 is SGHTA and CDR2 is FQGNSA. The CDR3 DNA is TGTGCCAGCAGCCTATTCCCGGGAGGAGATACGCAGTATTTT. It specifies CASSLFPGGDTQYF.